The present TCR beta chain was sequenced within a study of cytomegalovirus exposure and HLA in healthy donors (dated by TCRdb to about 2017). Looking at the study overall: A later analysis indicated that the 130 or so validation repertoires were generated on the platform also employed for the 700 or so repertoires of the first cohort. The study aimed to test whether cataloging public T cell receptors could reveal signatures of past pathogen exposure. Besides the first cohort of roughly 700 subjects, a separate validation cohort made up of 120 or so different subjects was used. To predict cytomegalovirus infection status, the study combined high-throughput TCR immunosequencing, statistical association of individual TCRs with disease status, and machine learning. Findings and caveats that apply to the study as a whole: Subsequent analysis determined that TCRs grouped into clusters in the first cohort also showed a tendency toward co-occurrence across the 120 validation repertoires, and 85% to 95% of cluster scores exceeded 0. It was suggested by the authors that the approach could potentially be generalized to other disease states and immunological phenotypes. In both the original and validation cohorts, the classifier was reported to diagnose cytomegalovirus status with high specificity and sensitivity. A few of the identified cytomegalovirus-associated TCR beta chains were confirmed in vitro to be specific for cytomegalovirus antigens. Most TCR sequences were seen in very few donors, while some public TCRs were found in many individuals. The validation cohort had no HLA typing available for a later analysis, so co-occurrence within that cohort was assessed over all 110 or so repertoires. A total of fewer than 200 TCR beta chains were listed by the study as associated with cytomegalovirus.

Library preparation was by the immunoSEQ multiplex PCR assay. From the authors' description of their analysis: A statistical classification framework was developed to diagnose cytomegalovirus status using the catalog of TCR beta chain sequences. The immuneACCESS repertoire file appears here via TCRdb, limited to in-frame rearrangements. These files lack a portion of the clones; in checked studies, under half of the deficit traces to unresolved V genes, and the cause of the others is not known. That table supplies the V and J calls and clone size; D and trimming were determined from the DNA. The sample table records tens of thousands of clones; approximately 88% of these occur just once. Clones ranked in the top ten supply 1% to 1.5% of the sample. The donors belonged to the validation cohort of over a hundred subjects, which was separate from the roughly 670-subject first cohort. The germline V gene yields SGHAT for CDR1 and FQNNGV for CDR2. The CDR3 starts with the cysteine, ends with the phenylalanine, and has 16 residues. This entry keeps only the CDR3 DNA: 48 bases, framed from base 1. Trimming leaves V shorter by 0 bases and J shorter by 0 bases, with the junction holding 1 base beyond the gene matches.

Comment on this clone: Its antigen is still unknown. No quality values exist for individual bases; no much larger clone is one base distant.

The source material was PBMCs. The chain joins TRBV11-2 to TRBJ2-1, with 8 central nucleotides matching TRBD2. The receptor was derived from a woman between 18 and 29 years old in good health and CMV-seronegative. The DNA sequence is TGTGCCAGCAGCTTAGAGAGCGGGAGCTCCTACAATGAGCAGTTCTTC. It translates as CASSLESGSSYNEQFF.